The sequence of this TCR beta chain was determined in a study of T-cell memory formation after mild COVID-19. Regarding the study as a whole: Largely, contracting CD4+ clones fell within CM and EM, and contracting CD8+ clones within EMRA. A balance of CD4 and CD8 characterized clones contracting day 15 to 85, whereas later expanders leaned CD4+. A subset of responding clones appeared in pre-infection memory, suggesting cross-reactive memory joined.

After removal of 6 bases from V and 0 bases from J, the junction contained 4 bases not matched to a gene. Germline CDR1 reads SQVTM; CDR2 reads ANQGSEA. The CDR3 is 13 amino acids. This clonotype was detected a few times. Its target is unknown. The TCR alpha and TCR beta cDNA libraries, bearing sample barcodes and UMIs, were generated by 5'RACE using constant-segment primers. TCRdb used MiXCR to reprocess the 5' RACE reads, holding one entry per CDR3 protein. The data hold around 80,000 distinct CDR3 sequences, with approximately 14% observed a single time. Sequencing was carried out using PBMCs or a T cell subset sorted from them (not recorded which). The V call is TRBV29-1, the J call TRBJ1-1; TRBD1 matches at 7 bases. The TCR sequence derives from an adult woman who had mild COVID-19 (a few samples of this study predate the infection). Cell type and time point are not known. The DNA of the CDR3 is TGCAGCGTAATCAGGGGGGTGAACACTGAAGCTTTCTTT. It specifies CSVIRGVNTEAFF.